Described below is a single T cell receptor beta chain sequence and its context. This specimen belongs to a study of blood T cell repertoires in COVID-19. Study-wide context: Acute-phase and convalescent COVID-19 samples originated in the United States, Italy and Spain. T cells, B-cell-depleted T cells, or PBMCs supplied cDNA or gDNA.

V lost 0 bases, J lost 3 bases, and 8 bases stayed unmatched. CDR1 is MGHRA, CDR2 YSYEKL, per germline. The CDR3 is 16 residues long. Sequencing was performed with immunoSEQ multiplex PCR; in TCRdb, only in-frame clones are kept and a portion is missing. The sample carries 200,000 or so clones, 80% to 85% recorded once. This rearrangement joins TRBV4-1 to TRBJ2-7; 7 nucleotides line up with TRBD2. The source material was peripheral blood. The clonotype originates from a human donor in a cohort sampled during active COVID-19. CDR3 amino acids: CASSQDVAGVRYEQYF. DNA for the CDR3: TGCGCCAGCAGCCAAGATGTTGCGGGGGTACGCTACGAGCAGTACTTC.